One TCR beta chain is described in this entry. Antigen unknown. These data belong to a study of cytomegalovirus exposure and HLA in healthy donors. Study-level results: The study listed under 200 cytomegalovirus-associated TCR beta chains. Reported performance of the classifier showed diagnosis of cytomegalovirus status with high specificity and sensitivity.

Separate from the approximately 670-subject first cohort was the approximately 110-subject validation cohort, to which the donors belonged. Some clones are missing from TCRdb's copy, which holds only in-frame ones; the method was immunoSEQ multiplex PCR. The table shows more than 110,000 clones, with about 86% occurring only once. CDR3 length: 12 amino acids. Deletions cut 3 bases from V and 10 bases from J, with 15 bases between. The germline V gene has CDR1 SQVTM and CDR2 ANQGSEA. The clonotype was recovered from a man younger than 30 in good health and CMV-seronegative. This rearrangement joins TRBV29-1 to TRBJ1-1; weak D call: TRBD1 (5 bases). Sequences were obtained from PBMCs. CDR3 nucleotide sequence: TGCAGCGTTGATGGGGGGGGAAGGGGAGCTTTCTTT. It encodes CSVDGGGRGAFF.